Following are 8 T cell receptor beta chains from one sample sequenced in a study of somatic mutations in cytotoxic T cells in rheumatoid arthritis. The assay was immunoSEQ multiplex PCR, and TCRdb's table has in-frame clones only and misses some. Here the sample spans 13,000 to 15,000 clones, around 68% being singletons. The sequencing input was CD8+ T cells sorted from blood. These receptors all come from an adult with rheumatoid arthritis.

This chain connects TRBV13 to TRBJ2-5; the D gene is possibly TRBD2 (6 bases). CDR1 is PRHDT, CDR2 FYEKMQ, per germline (reference sequence). With 2 bases removed from V and 5 bases from J, the gap between germline ends came to 21 bases. The CDR3 spans 17 residues. CDR3 loop: CASSLRTAGGSSETQYF. The CDR3 bases are TGTGCCAGCAGCTTACGGACCGCTGGGGGGAGCAGTGAGACCCAGTACTTC.

V and J are TRBV27 and TRBJ2-2; no firm D call. V was cut by 5 bases and J by 4 bases, with 5 bases left in between. Germline assignment: CDR1 MNHEY and CDR2 SMNVEV (reference sequence). This CDR3 is 12 amino acids long. Written as DNA, the CDR3 is TGTGCCAGCAGTATCCTCACCGGGGAGCTGTTTTTT. Encoded protein: CASSILTGELFF.

The rearrangement uses TRBV2 and TRBJ2-1; D unclear. V was cut by 4 bases and J by 9 bases, with 4 bases left in between. The CDR3 loop spans 10 amino acids. From germline, CDR1 is SNHLY and CDR2 FYNNEI. CDR3 sequence reads: CASSGGEQFF. DNA for the CDR3: TGTGCCAGCAGTGGCGGTGAGCAGTTCTTC.

The genes are TRBV9 and TRBJ2-1; maybe TRBD2 (6 bases). The CDR3 spans 18 residues. The V end was cut by 0 bases, the J end by 2 bases, with 18 bases between. Germline CDR1 and CDR2: SGDLS and YYNGEE. The CDR3 here is CASSVEFLGRDAYNEQFF. The DNA for the CDR3 is TGTGCCAGCAGCGTAGAGTTTTTAGGGCGGGACGCCTACAATGAGCAGTTCTTC.

The chain uses TRBV27 and TRBJ2-2; 7 bases line up with TRBD2. Germline V CDR1 and CDR2: MNHEY, SMNVEV (reference sequence). The CDR3 is made up of 13 amino acids. V gave up 5 bases and J gave up 6 bases; unmatched junction bases: 3. CDR3 sequence: CASSARGAGELFF. The CDR3 nucleotides are TGTGCCAGCAGTGCCCGGGGGGCCGGGGAGCTGTTTTTT.

The chain couples TRBV2 to TRBJ2-7; D uncertain. This CDR3 region has 10 residues. Germline CDR1 SNHLY, CDR2 FYNNEI. Trimming removed 4 bases from V and 6 bases from J, with 4 bases in between. CDR3: CASSGFEQYF. The CDR3 bases are TGTGCCAGCAGTGGTTTCGAGCAGTACTTC. Based on the CDR3 plus reference TRBV2 and TRBJ2-7, the full variable domain is EPEVTQTPSHQVTQMGQEVILRCVPISNHLYFYWYRQILGQKVEFLVSFYNNEISEKSEIFDDQFSVERPDGSNFTLKIRSTKLEDSAMYFCASSGFEQYFGPGTRLTVT.

The V gene is TRBV18, the J gene TRBJ1-1; no firm D call. Trimming stripped 1 base from V and 4 bases from J, with 16 bases between. The CDR3 extends over 16 amino acids. Germline CDR1 and CDR2: KGHSH and LQKENI. DNA of the CDR3: TGTGCCAGCTCACCACACGGTATGAGTTCGGTCACTGAAGCTTTCTTT. Amino acid sequence: CASSPHGMSSVTEAFF.

CDR3 residues: CASSYSNGGLETQYF. The CDR3 bases are TGTGCCAGCAGTTACTCGAATGGAGGGTTGGAGACCCAGTACTTC. This chain uses TRBV6-5 with TRBJ2-5; D possibly corresponds to TRBD2 (6 bases). Looked up from germline, CDR1 is MNHEY and CDR2 is SVGAGI. This CDR3 is 15 amino acids long. The V end lost 0 bases, the J end lost 5 bases, and 13 bases lay between the germline ends.